This T cell receptor beta chain was identified during a study of T cell responses to AZD1222 COVID-19 vaccine. Libraries were prepared by immunoSEQ multiplex PCR; TCRdb keeps only in-frame clonotypes and omits some of them. Found here are tens of thousands of clones, around nine tenths of them singletons; the top ten hold over 4.5%. Per germline, CDR1 SGHTA and CDR2 FQGNSA. This CDR3 has 15 amino acids. Trimming took 2 bases from V and 4 from J, leaving 14 bases between them. With respect to this clone: Its antigen is as yet unknown.

General study points: Baseline serology detected seropositivity in only a handful of AZD1222 recipients.

This chain connects TRBV7-2 to TRBJ1-1; possible D gene TRBD1, 6 bases. The sequence was obtained from an adult in good health. Material: peripheral blood, obtained on day 0 of AZD1222 vaccination. The CDR3 loop is CASSLNLARGTEAFF. The CDR3 DNA sequence: TGTGCCAGCAGCTTAAATTTAGCCAGGGGCACTGAAGCTTTCTTT.